This T cell receptor beta chain was captured in a study of cytomegalovirus exposure and HLA in healthy donors. PCR involved 60 Vbeta and 13 Jbeta primers. Assay used: immunoSEQ multiplex PCR; TCRdb lists only in-frame clones, some missing. The data show 100,000 to 150,000 clones, around 72% seen once. This clone was seen a single time. The CDR3 spans 18 residues. Germline V gene data show CDR1 as GTSNPN and CDR2 as SVGIG (reference sequence). V was clipped by 5 bases and J by 4 bases; unmatched bases: 20. The source is a man aged 25-40 years in good health and CMV-seronegative. The rearrangement joins TRBV30 to TRBJ1-5; 7 bases fit TRBD1. Sequenced sample: PBMCs. CDR3 DNA: TGTGCCTGGTCCGATGAGACAGGGCCATTCCGAGGTAATCAGCCCCAGCATTTT. Translating it yields CAWSDETGPFRGNQPQHF.